The clone carrying this T cell receptor beta chain has just a few counts. The source of the sample is a study of cytomegalovirus exposure and HLA in healthy donors. Amplification used 60 Vbeta primers and 13 Jbeta primers. Sequenced by immunoSEQ multiplex PCR; TCRdb stores in-frame clones only, minus some. The sample has 150,000 to 200,000 clones, 80% seen once. The V gene lost 0 bases and the J gene lost 0 bases, with 8 bases spanning the gap. CDR3 length: 14 residues. Germline values: CDR1 GTSNPN, CDR2 SVGIG (reference sequence). Material for sequencing was PBMCs. The receptor was derived from a male donor in good health and CMV-seropositive. This chain links TRBV30 with TRBJ1-1, with D hard to call. CDR3 nucleotides: TGTGCCTGGAGTGTAACATCTTTGAACACTGAAGCTTTCTTT. Amino acid sequence: CAWSVTSLNTEAFF.